What follows describes a single T cell receptor delta chain. This DNA translates differently at residue 15 from the TCRdb protein, which is that of a much larger clone; a read error is likely, and the protein shown is the DNA's own translation. This entry is derived from a study of gamma delta lymphoproliferative disorders and STAT genes. Turning to the study itself: Each gamma-chain library started from at least 50 ng of genomic DNA, using the LymphoTrack Dx TCRG Assay.

TCRdb re-called clones from the multiplex PCR reads using CATT. The sample includes 950 to 1,500 delta-chain clones, less than 2% of them seen just once. Sequencing used genomic DNA taken from PBMCs of patients and controls. Germline-derived CDR1 and CDR2 are GEAIGNYY and EKD. CDR3 length: 17 amino acids. The chain joins TRDV2 to TRDJ1, with a possible D match to TRDD3 (6 bases). The specimen sequenced was blood. This TCR came from a human donor in good health. The CDR3 DNA reads TGTGCCTGTGACGACATGGGTGGGGGTCCCCACACCGATAAATTCATCTTT. Its translation is CACDDMGGGPHTDKFIF.